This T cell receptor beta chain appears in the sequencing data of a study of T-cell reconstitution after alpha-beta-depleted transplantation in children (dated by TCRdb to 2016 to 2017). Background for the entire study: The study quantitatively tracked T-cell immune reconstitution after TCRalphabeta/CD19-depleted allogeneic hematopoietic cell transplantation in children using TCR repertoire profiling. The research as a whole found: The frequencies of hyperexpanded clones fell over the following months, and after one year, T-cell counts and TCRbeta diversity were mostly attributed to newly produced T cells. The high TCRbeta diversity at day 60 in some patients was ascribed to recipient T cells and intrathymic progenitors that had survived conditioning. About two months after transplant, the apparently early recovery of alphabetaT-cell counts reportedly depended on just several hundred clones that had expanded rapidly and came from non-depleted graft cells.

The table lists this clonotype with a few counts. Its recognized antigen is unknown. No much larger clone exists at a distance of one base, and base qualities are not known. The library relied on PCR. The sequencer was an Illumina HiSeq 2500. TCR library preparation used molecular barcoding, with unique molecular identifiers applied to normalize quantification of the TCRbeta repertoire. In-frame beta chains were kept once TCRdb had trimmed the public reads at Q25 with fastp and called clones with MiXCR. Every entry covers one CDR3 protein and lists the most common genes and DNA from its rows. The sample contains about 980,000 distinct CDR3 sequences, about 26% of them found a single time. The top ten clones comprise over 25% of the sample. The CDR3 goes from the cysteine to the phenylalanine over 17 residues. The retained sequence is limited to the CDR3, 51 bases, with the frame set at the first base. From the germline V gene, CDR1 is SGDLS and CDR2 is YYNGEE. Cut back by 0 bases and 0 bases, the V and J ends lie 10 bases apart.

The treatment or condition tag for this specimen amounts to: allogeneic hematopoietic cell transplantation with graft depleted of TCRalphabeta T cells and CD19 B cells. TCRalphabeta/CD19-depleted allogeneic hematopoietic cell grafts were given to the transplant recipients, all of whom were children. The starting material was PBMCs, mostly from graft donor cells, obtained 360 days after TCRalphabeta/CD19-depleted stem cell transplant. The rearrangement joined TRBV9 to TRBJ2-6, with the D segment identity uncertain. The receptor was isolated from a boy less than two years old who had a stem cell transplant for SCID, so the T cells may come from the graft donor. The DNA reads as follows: TGTGCCAGCAGCGTAGAAAACCATCTCTCTGGGGCCAACGTCCTGACTTTC. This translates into CASSVENHLSGANVLTF.